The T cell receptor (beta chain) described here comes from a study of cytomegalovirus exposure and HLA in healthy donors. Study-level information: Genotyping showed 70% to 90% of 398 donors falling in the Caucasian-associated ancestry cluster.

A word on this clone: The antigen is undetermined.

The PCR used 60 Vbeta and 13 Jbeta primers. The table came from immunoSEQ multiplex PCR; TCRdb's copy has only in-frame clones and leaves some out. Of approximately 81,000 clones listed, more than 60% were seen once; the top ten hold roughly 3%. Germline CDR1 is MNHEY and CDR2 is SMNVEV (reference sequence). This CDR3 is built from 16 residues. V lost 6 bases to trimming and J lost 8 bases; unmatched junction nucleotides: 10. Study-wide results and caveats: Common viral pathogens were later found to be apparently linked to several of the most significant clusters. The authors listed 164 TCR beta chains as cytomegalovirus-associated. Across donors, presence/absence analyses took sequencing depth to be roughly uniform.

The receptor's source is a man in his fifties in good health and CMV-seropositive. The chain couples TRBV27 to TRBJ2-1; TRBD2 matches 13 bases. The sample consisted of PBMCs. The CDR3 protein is CASSPAWTSGSHEQFF. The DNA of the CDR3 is TGTGCCAGCAGCCCCGCCTGGACTAGCGGGAGTCATGAGCAGTTCTTC.